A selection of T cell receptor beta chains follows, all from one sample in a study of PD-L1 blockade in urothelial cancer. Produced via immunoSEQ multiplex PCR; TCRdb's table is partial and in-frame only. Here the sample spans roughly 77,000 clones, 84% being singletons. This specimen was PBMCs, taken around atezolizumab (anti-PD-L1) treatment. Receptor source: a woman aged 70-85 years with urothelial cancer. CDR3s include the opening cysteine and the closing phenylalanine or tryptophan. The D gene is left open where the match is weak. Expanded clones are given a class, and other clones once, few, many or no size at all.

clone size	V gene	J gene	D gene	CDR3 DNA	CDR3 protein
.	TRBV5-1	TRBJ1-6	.	TGCGCCAGCAGCTACCTATCCGGGACAAGGAATTCACCCCTCCACTTT	CASSYLSGTRNSPLHF
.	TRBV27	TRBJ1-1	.	TGTGCCAGCAGGTCGGGGGGGTCCACTGAAGCTTTCTTT	CASRSGGSTEAFF
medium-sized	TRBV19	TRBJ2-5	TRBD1	TGTGCCAGTAGTATGCAATTGACAGGGGTCCAAGAGACCCAGTACTTC	CASSMQLTGVQETQYF
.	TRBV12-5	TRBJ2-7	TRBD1	TGTGCTAGTGGTTCTGGGGACAGGGTCTACGAGCAGTACTTC	CASGSGDRVYEQYF
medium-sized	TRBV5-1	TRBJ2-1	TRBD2	TGCGCCAGCAGCTTCGGTCTAGCGGGGAGCGGTGAGCAGTTCTTC	CASSFGLAGSGEQFF
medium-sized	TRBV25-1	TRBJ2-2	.	TGTGCCAGCAGTGAAAGTGCGGGGGCCGGTACCGGGGAGCTGTTTTTT	CASSESAGAGTGELFF
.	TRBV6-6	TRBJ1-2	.	TGTGCCAGCAGTTCAGGGGCCCCATATGGCTACACCTTC	CASSSGAPYGYTF
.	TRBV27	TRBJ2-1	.	TGTGCCAGCAGTTTACGGGTGGCGGGGCCCAATGAGCAGTTCTTC	CASSLRVAGPNEQFF
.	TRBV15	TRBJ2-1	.	TGTGCCACCAGCAGACTAGTATTTGCGGGATACAATGAGCAGTTCTTC	CATSRLVFAGYNEQFF
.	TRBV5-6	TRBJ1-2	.	TGTGCCAGCAGCCCTGACAGGATTTATGGCTACACCTTC	CASSPDRIYGYTF
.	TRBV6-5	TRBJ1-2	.	TGTGCCAGCAGTGCTGGGGCCGACCTCTACGGCTACACCTTC	CASSAGADLYGYTF
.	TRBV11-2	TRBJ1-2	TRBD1	TGTGCCAGCAGCCCAGACAGGGGGCGCGCGCGGTACTATGGCTACACCTTC	CASSPDRGRARYYGYTF
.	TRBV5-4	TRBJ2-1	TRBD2	TGTGCCAGCAGCTTGATACGACTAGCGGGGGGGAATGAGCAGTTCTTC	CASSLIRLAGGNEQFF
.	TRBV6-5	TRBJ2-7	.	TGTGCCAGCAGTTACTCGACGGGGATCTCCTACGAGCAGTACTTC	CASSYSTGISYEQYF
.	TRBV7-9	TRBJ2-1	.	TGTGCCAGCAGCTTAGTGGGGGGAGCAGCCTCCTACAATGAGCAGTTCTTC	CASSLVGGAASYNEQFF
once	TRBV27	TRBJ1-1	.	TGTGCCAGCAGTTCGAGAATTAGGACAAGGAACACTGAAGCTTTCTTT	CASSSRIRTRNTEAFF
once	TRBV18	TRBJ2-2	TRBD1	TGTGCCAGCTCTGACAGGGACGGCGGGGAGCTGTTTTTT	CASSDRDGGELFF
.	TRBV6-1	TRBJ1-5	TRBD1	TGTGCCAGCAGTGGCTGGACAGGGGTGGGTAATCAGCCCCAGCATTTT	CASSGWTGVGNQPQHF
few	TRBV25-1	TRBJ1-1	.	TGTGCCAGCAGGAGGGGGGGGGACACTGAAGCTTTCTTT	CASRRGGDTEAFF
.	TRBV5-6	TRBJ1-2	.	TGTGCCAGCAGCTTGATGGCGGGGTTGGGAGGCTACACCTTC	CASSLMAGLGGYTF
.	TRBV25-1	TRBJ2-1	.	TGTGCCAGCAGTGAATATTTTTCGGCTCACGTCGGGGGTGAGCAGTTCTTC	CASSEYFSAHVGGEQFF
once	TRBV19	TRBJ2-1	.	TGTGCCAGTAGTATCAGGGGCGGTGAGCAGTTCTTC	CASSIRGGEQFF
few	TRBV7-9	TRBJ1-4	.	TGTGCCAGCAGCCCCGGGACTCTTAATGAAAAACTGTTTTTT	CASSPGTLNEKLFF
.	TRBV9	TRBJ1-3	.	TGTGCCAGCAGCGTACACCCCCGAAAACAGGGTGGTGCTGGAAACACCATATATTTT	CASSVHPRKQGGAGNTIYF
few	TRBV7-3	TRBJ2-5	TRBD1	TGTGCCAGCAGCTTGACAGGGGTAATAGCGTTACCAGAGACCCAGTACTTC	CASSLTGVIALPETQYF
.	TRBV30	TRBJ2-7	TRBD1	TGTGCCTGGAGGGGACAGGGAAGGGGGCAGTACTTC	CAWRGQGRGQYF
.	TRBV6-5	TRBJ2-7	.	TGTGCCAGCAGTTTAAGTGGGTCGGGTGCCTACGAGCAGTACTTC	CASSLSGSGAYEQYF
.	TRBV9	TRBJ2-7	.	TGTGCCAGCAGCGTAGGAGGGAACGGCCTCTACGAGCAGTACTTC	CASSVGGNGLYEQYF
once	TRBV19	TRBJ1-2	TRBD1	TGTGCCAGTAGTACTCGGGACAGGGAGAACGGCTACACCTTC	CASSTRDRENGYTF
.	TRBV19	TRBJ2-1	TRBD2	TGTGCCAGTAGTATAGGTAGCGGGAGGAACGATGAGCAGTTCTTC	CASSIGSGRNDEQFF
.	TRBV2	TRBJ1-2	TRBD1	TGTGCCAGCAGCCCGGGACAGGTGAACTATGGCTACACCTTC	CASSPGQVNYGYTF
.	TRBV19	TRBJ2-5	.	TGTGCCAGTAGTATTAACCGGAGAGAGACCCAGTACTTC	CASSINRRETQYF
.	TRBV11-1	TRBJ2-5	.	TGTGCCAGCAGCTTATTCTCAGGGGACGGTCTCCAAGAGACCCAGTACTTC	CASSLFSGDGLQETQYF
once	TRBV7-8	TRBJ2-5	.	TGTGCCAGCAGCTTAGCTTTTAGGCCAGGGAAAGAGACCCAGTACTTC	CASSLAFRPGKETQYF
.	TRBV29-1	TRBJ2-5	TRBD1	TGCAGCGTTGCCCCGGGACAGGGTGCCGAGACCCAGTACTTC	CSVAPGQGAETQYF
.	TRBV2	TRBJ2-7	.	TGTGCCAGCAGTGAACAGGGTCACGACTACGAGCAGTACTTC	CASSEQGHDYEQYF
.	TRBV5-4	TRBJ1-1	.	TGTGCCAGCAGCCGAGTGACAGGGAACACTGAAGCTTTCTTT	CASSRVTGNTEAFF
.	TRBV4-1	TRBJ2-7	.	TGCGCCAGCAGCCAAGCGTGGCTAGCTTTCTACGAGCAGTACTTC	CASSQAWLAFYEQYF
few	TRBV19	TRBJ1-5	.	TGTGCCAGTAGTATAGTATGGGGGGTCCAGCATTTT	CASSIVWGVQHF
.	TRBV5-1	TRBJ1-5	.	TGCGCCAGCAGCTTGGTGGGAGGCAATCAGCCCCAGCATTTT	CASSLVGGNQPQHF
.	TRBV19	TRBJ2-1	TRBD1	TGTGCCAGTAGCTCCGGAGAAGGGACAGGGGTTTTCAATGAGCAGTTCTTC	CASSSGEGTGVFNEQFF